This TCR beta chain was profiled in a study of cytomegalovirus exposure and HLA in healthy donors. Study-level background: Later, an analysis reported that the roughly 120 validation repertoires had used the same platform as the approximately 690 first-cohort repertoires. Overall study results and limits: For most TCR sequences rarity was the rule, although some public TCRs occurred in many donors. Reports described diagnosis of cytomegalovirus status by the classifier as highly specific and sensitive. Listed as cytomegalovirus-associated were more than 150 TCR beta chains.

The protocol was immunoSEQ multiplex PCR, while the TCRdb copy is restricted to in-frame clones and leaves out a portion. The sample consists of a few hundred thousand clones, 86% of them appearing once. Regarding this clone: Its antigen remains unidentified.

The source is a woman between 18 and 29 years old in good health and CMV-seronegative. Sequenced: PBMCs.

CDR3 coding DNA: TGTGCCAGCAGGACAGGGAGGCACACTGAAGCTTTCTTT. Residues: CASRTGRHTEAFF. The chain has TRBV27 and TRBJ1-1, with 7 bases fitting TRBD1. V shed 6 bases, J shed 3 bases, and the junction held 4 bases outside the gene matches. Germline CDR1 MNHEY, CDR2 SMNVEV (reference sequence). The CDR3 totals 13 residues.